Listed below are T cell receptor beta chains from one sample, sequenced in a study of cytomegalovirus exposure and HLA in healthy donors. Using immunoSEQ multiplex PCR, the repertoire was profiled, and TCRdb retains in-frame clones only, with some absent. Among some 130,000 clones, 70% to 85% were seen once, and the ten largest hold roughly 30%. The sequenced material came from PBMCs. These receptors were obtained from a man under 40 in good health and CMV-seropositive. Each CDR3 is given with its conserved first and last residue. D genes are given only for firm matches. Some rows have no size entry. The others give once, few or many, or a class for an expanded clone.

v_gene	abundance	d_gene	j_gene	CDR3nt	CDR3aa
TRBV11-3	NA	TRBD2	TRBJ2-3	TGTGCCAGCAGCGCTGCTGGCGGGGGTACAGATACGCAGTATTTT	CASSAAGGGTDTQYF
TRBV9	NA	NA	TRBJ2-3	TGTGCCAGCAGCGTAGGGGTCGGGAGTAGCACAGATACGCAGTATTTT	CASSVGVGSSTDTQYF
TRBV6-6	NA	TRBD1	TRBJ1-2	TGTGCCAGCAGTGGGACAGGGGGCCACTATGGCTACACCTTC	CASSGTGGHYGYTF
TRBV5-6	NA	NA	TRBJ2-2	TGTGCCAGCAGCTTGAGGCGGGGCCCCACCGGGGAGCTGTTTTTT	CASSLRRGPTGELFF
TRBV9	NA	NA	TRBJ2-5	TGTGCCAGCAGCGGATCAGTCGGGGAAGAGACCCAGTACTTC	CASSGSVGEETQYF
TRBV12-5	NA	NA	TRBJ1-2	TGTGCTAGTGGTTTGTTCTTCTATGGCTACACCTTC	CASGLFFYGYTF
TRBV4-3	once	NA	TRBJ1-4	TGCGCCAGCAGCCTAAGGAGGGGAACTAATGAAAAACTGTTTTTT	CASSLRRGTNEKLFF
TRBV2	NA	NA	TRBJ1-2	TGTGCCAGCAGCGGCATGACAGCTGCCTATGGCTACACCTTC	CASSGMTAAYGYTF
TRBV19	NA	TRBD2	TRBJ2-7	TGTGCCAGTAGAAATAGCGGGGCCTCCTACGAGCAGTACTTC	CASRNSGASYEQYF
TRBV5-4	NA	TRBD1	TRBJ1-2	TGTGCCAGCAGCTCCCCGGGACAGGGGGTGCTCTATGGCTACACCTTC	CASSSPGQGVLYGYTF
TRBV19	many	TRBD2	TRBJ2-3	TGTGCCAGTAAAATCCACTTTAGCGGGGCCACAGATACGCAGTATTTT	CASKIHFSGATDTQYF
TRBV9	once	TRBD2	TRBJ2-3	TGTGCCAGCGGGCCGGGACTAGCGGTTTCGGAGACGCAGTATTTT	CASGPGLAVSETQYF
TRBV6-6	NA	TRBD2	TRBJ2-1	TGTGCCAGCAGGACTAGCGGTTACAATGAGCAGTTCTTC	CASRTSGYNEQFF
TRBV7-2	once	NA	TRBJ2-2	TGTGCCAGCAGCTTAGGTCCGGGGAACACCGGGGAGCTGTTTTTT	CASSLGPGNTGELFF
TRBV4-1	few	TRBD2	TRBJ2-7	TGCGCCAGCAGCCAAGGTCCACTAGCGGCTGACTACGAGCAGTACTTC	CASSQGPLAADYEQYF
TRBV5-1	NA	NA	TRBJ2-3	TGCGCCAGCTCGGAGGGTCCTAGCACAGATACGCAGTATTTT	CASSEGPSTDTQYF
TRBV7-2	NA	TRBD2	TRBJ2-7	TGTGCCAGCAGCTTAGCATCATCAGCTAGCGGGAGTCTCTACGAGCAGTACTTC	CASSLASSASGSLYEQYF
TRBV15	NA	NA	TRBJ2-2	TGTGCCACCAGCAGGGGAGGGACAACCGCCGGGGAGCTGTTTTTT	CATSRGGTTAGELFF
TRBV7-9	NA	TRBD1	TRBJ1-2	TGTGCCAGCAGCCCCCAGGGGGCGTATGGCTACACCTTC	CASSPQGAYGYTF
TRBV9	NA	NA	TRBJ1-2	TGTGCCAGCAGCGACACCGGGACAAACTATGGCTACACCTTC	CASSDTGTNYGYTF
TRBV7-8	NA	NA	TRBJ2-3	TGTGCCAGCAGCTTAGAGGGGGGGGCCGGGAGCACAGATACGCAGTATTTT	CASSLEGGAGSTDTQYF
TRBV19	NA	NA	TRBJ1-3	TGTGCCAGTAGTACAGGGACAGGAAACACCATATATTTT	CASSTGTGNTIYF
TRBV6-1	once	TRBD1	TRBJ1-5	TGTGCCAGCATTCCGGGACAGGGGAGCAATCAGCCCCAGCATTTT	CASIPGQGSNQPQHF
TRBV7-2	few	NA	TRBJ2-7	TGTGCCAGCAGCTTAGACGGGTTGAGGGACGAGCAGTACTTC	CASSLDGLRDEQYF
TRBV11-3	NA	TRBD2	TRBJ2-1	TGTGCCAGCAGCTTAGACGGGAGGACCTACAATGAGCAGTTCTTC	CASSLDGRTYNEQFF
TRBV27	NA	TRBD2	TRBJ2-4	TGTGCCAGCAGTTCCCAAACCCCAGAAATACGGGAGGAGGTCATTCAGTACTTC	CASSSQTPEIREEVIQYF
TRBV10-1	NA	TRBD2	TRBJ2-5	TGCGCCAGCAGCTCAACTAGCGGGGGGGCAGAGACCCAGTACTTC	CASSSTSGGAETQYF
TRBV9	NA	NA	TRBJ2-7	TGTGCCAGCAGCGCCGATAGCCCCTACGAGCAGTACTTC	CASSADSPYEQYF
TRBV4-1	NA	NA	TRBJ1-3	TGCGCCAGCAGCCAAGCAATTCAGTCTGGAAACACCATATATTTT	CASSQAIQSGNTIYF
TRBV30	NA	TRBD2	TRBJ2-7	TGTGCCTCGGAACGACGTAGCGGGAGTAAAAACGAGCAGTACTTC	CASERRSGSKNEQYF
TRBV7-2	once	TRBD2	TRBJ2-3	TGTGCCAGCAGCCGCGGACTAGCGGGAGGGGTCGGCACAGATACGCAGTATTTT	CASSRGLAGGVGTDTQYF
TRBV11-3	NA	NA	TRBJ2-2	TGTGCCAGCAGCTTGCTTCGAGGAGCGCAGAACACCGGGGAGCTGTTTTTT	CASSLLRGAQNTGELFF
TRBV27	once	TRBD1	TRBJ2-2	TGTGCCAGCAGTTCCGACAGGGCTCCCAACACCGGGGAGCTGTTTTTT	CASSSDRAPNTGELFF
TRBV6-6	once	TRBD1	TRBJ1-2	TGTGCCAGCAGTTACGGACAGGAATCCAGTGGCTACACCTTC	CASSYGQESSGYTF
TRBV2	NA	NA	TRBJ2-5	TGTGCCAGCACGGGGGACCTGGGTGAGACCCAGTACTTC	CASTGDLGETQYF
TRBV9	NA	TRBD2	TRBJ2-5	TGTGCCAGCAGCGCCCGGACTAGCGGGCAAGAGACCCAGTACTTC	CASSARTSGQETQYF
TRBV5-1	NA	NA	TRBJ2-2	TGCGCCAGCAGCTTGGAATTTCAGGGAACCGGGGAGCTGTTTTTT	CASSLEFQGTGELFF
TRBV27	NA	TRBD2	TRBJ2-7	TGTGCCACCAGGGTTCCCGGCGGGGGATTGACCTACGAGCAGTACTTC	CATRVPGGGLTYEQYF
TRBV11-3	NA	TRBD1	TRBJ2-3	TGTGCCAGCAGCGGACAGGGGGATACGCAGTATTTT	CASSGQGDTQYF
TRBV4-3	NA	TRBD2	TRBJ2-3	TGCGCCAGCAGCCCCAACTGGGAGGGGATGGGCACAGATACGCAGTATTTT	CASSPNWEGMGTDTQYF
TRBV10-3	NA	NA	TRBJ2-1	TGTGCCATCAGACTCCTAGCAGATTCCAATGAGCAGTTCTTC	CAIRLLADSNEQFF
TRBV5-1	NA	NA	TRBJ2-1	TGCGCCAGCAGCCTAGGGGTAGACTCCTACAATGAGCAGTTCTTC	CASSLGVDSYNEQFF
TRBV5-1	NA	NA	TRBJ2-7	TGCGCCAGCAGCTTGGGGGGAGGCAGTGCCTACGAGCAGTACTTC	CASSLGGGSAYEQYF
TRBV4-1	NA	NA	TRBJ1-3	TGCGCCAGCAGCCAAAATCGAGGGGGTCGGTCTGGAAACACCATATATTTT	CASSQNRGGRSGNTIYF
TRBV4-3	NA	NA	TRBJ2-4	TGCGCCAGCAGCCAAGAATTGGCGGTTGGAGCCAAAAACATTCAGTACTTC	CASSQELAVGAKNIQYF
TRBV7-3	NA	NA	TRBJ1-1	TGTGCCAGCAGCCCGACAGAGAACACTGAAGCTTTCTTT	CASSPTENTEAFF
TRBV9	NA	NA	TRBJ2-3	TGTGCCAGCAGCGTAGGGCAGGGGGGTATGGCAGATACGCAGTATTTT	CASSVGQGGMADTQYF
TRBV18	NA	TRBD1	TRBJ2-4	TGTGCCAGCTCACCGGACAGGGGCCGGGGACCCAAAAACATTCAGTACTTC	CASSPDRGRGPKNIQYF
TRBV2	once	TRBD1	TRBJ2-3	TGTGCCAGCAGACGATTTACAGGGGGCACAGATACGCAGTATTTT	CASRRFTGGTDTQYF
TRBV7-7	NA	NA	TRBJ2-2	TGTGCCAGCAGCTTAGCAGGGGACACCGGGGAGCTGTTTTTT	CASSLAGDTGELFF
TRBV6-1	NA	TRBD1	TRBJ1-5	TGTGCCAGCAGTTGGACAGGAGGCAATCAGCCCCAGCATTTT	CASSWTGGNQPQHF